This TCR beta chain comes out of a study of blood T cell repertoires in COVID-19. Authors' data handling: Quantification of nucleated cells was approximated via reference gene primer amplification. Repertoires were generated with immunoSEQ multiplex PCR, while TCRdb's copy carries only in-frame clones and drops some. The V and J calls and clone size were taken over from that table, and D and trimming were inferred from the DNA. The sample contains about 270,000 clones, about 87% of which appear only once. Germline V lookup: CDR1 KGHSH, CDR2 LQKENI. The CDR3 has 15 residues. V was cut by 8 bases and J by 8 bases, with 24 bases left in between.

The sequenced sample was PBMCs or T cells enriched from blood (not recorded which). The TCR comes from a woman aged 45-65 years who had recovered from COVID-19. The chain combines TRBV18 with TRBJ1-2; D remains unclear. CDR3 DNA: TGTGCCAGCCATTCCAGCGGGTCTCGTCTAGGGGGCTACACCTTC. It codes for CASHSSGSRLGGYTF.